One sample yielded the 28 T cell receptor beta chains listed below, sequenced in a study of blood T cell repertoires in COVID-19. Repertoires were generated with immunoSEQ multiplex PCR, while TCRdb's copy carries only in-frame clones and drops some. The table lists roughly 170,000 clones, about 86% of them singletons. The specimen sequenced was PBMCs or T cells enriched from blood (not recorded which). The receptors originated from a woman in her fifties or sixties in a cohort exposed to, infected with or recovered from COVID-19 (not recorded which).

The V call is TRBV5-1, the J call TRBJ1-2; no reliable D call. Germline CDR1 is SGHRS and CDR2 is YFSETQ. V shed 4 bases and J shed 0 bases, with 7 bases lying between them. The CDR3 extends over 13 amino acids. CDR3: CASSPESNYGYTF. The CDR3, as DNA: TGCGCCAGCAGCCCAGAATCTAACTATGGCTACACCTTC.

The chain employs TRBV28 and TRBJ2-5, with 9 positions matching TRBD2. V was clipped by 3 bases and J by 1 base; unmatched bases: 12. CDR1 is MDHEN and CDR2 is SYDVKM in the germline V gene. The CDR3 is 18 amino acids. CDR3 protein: CASSLSYPGGGVQETQYF. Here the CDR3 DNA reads TGTGCCAGCAGTTTGTCCTACCCCGGCGGGGGGGTCCAAGAGACCCAGTACTTC.

For the CDR3, the DNA is TGCAGCGTTCTAGGCATCGGAGAGACCCAGTACTTC. Its protein product is CSVLGIGETQYF. The chain employs TRBV29-1 and TRBJ2-5; D gene ambiguous. Germline-derived CDR1 and CDR2 are SQVTM and ANQGSEA. V shed 5 bases and J shed 4 bases, with 11 bases lying between them. This CDR3 is built from 12 residues.

Here the CDR3 reads CASSPSGSTETQYF. For the CDR3, the DNA is TGTGCCAGCAGCCCTAGCGGGAGTACAGAGACCCAGTACTTC. The rearrangement uses TRBV7-9 and TRBJ2-5, with 10 positions matching TRBD2. Per germline, CDR1 SEHNR and CDR2 FQNEAQ (reference sequence). The CDR3 covers 14 residues. V shed 5 bases, J shed 4 bases, and the junction held 4 bases outside the gene matches.

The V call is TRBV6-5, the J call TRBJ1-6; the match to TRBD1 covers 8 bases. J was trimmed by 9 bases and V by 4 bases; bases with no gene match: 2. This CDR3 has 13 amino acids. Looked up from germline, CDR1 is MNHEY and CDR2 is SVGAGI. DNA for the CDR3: TGTGCCAGCAGTTCCCAGGGGGCTTCACCCCTCCACTTT. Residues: CASSSQGASPLHF.

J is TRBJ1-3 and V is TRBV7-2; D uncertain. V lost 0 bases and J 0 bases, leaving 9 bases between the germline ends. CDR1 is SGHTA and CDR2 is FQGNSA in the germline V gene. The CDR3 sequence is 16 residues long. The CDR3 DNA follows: TGTGCCAGCAGCTTAGCCTCAGGATACTCTGGAAACACCATATATTTT. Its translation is CASSLASGYSGNTIYF.

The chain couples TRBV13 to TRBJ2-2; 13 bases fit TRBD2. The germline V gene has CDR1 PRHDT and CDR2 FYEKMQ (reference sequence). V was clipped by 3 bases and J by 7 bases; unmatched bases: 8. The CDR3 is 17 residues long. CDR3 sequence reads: CASSLGLAGIGVGELFF. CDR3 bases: TGTGCCAGCAGCTTGGGACTAGCGGGAATCGGTGTCGGGGAGCTGTTTTTT.

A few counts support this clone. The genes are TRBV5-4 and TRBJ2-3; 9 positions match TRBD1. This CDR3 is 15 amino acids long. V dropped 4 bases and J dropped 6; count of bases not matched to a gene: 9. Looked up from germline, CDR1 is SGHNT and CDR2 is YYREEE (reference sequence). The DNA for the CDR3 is TGTGCCAGCAGCACATCGGGACAGGGCGAGGATACGCAGTATTTT. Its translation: CASSTSGQGEDTQYF.

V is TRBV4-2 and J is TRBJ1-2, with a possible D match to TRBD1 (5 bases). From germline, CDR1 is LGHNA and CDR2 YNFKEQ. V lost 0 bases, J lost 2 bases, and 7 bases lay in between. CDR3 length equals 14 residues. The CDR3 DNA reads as TGTGCCAGCAGCCAAGATGGGGGGAACTATGGCTACACCTTC. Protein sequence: CASSQDGGNYGYTF.

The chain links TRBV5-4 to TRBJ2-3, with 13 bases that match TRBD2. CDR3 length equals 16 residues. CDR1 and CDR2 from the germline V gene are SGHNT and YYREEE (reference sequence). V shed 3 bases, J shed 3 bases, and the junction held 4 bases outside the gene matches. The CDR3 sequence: CASSSPTSGGTDTQYF. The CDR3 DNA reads TGTGCCAGCAGCTCCCCGACTAGCGGGGGGACAGATACGCAGTATTTT.

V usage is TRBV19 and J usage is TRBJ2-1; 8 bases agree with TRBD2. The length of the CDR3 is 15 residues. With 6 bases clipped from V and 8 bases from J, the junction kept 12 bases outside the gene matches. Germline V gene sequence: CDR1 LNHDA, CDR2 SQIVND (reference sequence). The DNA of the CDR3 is TGTGCCAGTAGCAGAGGGACTAGAGGACGCGATGAGCAGTTCTTC. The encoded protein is CASSRGTRGRDEQFF.

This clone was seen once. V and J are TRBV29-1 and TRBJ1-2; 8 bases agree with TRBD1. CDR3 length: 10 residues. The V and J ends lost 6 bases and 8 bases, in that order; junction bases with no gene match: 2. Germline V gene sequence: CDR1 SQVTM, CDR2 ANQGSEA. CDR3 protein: CSVTGGGYTF. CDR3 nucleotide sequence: TGCAGCGTCACAGGGGGAGGCTACACCTTC.

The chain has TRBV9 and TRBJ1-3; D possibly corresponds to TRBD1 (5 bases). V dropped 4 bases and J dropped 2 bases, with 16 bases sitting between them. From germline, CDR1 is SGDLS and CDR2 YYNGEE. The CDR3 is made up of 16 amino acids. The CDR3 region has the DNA TGTGCCAGCAGCACAACAGGAGACATAACTGGAAACACCATATATTTT. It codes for CASSTTGDITGNTIYF.

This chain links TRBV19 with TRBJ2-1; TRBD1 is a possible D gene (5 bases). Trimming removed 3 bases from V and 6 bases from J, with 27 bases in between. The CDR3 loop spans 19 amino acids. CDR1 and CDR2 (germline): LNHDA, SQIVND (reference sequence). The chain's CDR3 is CASSMLPGPSRNSLNEQFF. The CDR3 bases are TGTGCCAGTAGTATGTTACCAGGGCCGAGTCGAAACTCGCTCAATGAGCAGTTCTTC.

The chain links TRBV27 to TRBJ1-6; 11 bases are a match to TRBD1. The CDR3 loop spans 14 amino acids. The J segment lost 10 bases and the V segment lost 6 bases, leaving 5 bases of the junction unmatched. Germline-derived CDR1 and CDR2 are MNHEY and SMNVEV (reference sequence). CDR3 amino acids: CASSKGQGGSPLHF. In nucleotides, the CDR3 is TGTGCCAGCAGCAAGGGACAGGGGGGATCACCCCTCCACTTT.

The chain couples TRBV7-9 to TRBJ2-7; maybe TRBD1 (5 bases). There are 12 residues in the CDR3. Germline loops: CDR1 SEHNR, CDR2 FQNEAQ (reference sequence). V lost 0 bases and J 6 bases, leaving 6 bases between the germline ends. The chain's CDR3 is CASSLAQAEQYF. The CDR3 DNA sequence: TGTGCCAGCAGCTTAGCACAGGCCGAGCAGTACTTC.

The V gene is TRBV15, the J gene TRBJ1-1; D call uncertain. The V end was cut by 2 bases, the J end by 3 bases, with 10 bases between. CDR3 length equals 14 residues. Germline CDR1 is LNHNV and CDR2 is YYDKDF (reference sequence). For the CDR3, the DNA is TGTGCCACCAGCAGACCCATAAGAGACACTGAAGCTTTCTTT. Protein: CATSRPIRDTEAFF. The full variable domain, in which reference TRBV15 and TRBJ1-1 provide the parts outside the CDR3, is DAMVIQNPRYQVTQFGKPVTLSCSQTLNHNVMYWYQQKSSQAPKLLFHYYDKDFNNEADTPDNFQSRRPNTSFCFLDIRSPGLGDTAMYLCATSRPIRDTEAFFGQGTRLTVV.

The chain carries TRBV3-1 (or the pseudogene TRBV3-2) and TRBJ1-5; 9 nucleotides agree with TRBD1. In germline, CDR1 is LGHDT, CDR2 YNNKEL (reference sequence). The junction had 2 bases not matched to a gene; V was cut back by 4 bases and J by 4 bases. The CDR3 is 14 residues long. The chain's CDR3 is CASSLGQGNQPQHF. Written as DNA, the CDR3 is TGTGCCAGCAGCCTTGGACAGGGGAATCAGCCCCAGCATTTT.

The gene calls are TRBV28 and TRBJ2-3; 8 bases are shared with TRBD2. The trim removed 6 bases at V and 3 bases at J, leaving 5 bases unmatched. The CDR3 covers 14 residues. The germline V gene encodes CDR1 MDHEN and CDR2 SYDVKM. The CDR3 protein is CASSRGGRTDTQYF. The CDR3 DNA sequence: TGTGCCAGCAGCCGCGGGGGGCGGACAGATACGCAGTATTTT.

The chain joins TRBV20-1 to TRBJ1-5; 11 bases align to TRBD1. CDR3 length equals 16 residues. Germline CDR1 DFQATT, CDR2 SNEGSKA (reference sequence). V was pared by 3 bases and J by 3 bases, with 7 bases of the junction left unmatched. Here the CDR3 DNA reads TGCAGTGCTAGTTTCGGCGGACAGGGGGCCAATCAGCCCCAGCATTTT. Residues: CSASFGGQGANQPQHF.

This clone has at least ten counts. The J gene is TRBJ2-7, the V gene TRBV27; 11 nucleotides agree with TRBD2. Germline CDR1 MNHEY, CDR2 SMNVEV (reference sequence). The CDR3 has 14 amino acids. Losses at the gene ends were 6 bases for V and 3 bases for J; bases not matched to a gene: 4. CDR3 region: CASSLLAGDYEQYF. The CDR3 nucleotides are TGTGCCAGCAGCCTACTAGCGGGGGACTACGAGCAGTACTTC.

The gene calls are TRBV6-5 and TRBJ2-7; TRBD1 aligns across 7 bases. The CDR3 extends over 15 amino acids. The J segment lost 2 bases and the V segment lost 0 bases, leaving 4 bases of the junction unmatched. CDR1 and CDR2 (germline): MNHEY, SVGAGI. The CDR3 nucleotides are TGTGCCAGCAGTTACTCGAGGGACAGCCCCTACGAGCAGTACTTC. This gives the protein CASSYSRDSPYEQYF.

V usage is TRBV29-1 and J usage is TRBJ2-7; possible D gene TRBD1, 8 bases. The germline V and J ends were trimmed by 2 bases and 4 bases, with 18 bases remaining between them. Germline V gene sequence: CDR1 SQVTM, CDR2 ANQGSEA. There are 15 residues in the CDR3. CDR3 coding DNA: TGCAGCGTTGAACCGGGGGGACAGGAAGGATACGAGCAGTACTTC. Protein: CSVEPGGQEGYEQYF.

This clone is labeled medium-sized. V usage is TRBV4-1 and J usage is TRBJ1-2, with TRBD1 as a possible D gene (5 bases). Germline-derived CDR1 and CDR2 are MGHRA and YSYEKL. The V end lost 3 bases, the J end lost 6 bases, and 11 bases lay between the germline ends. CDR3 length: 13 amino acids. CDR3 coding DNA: TGCGCCAGCAGCCAGCCGGACATAAATGGCTACACCTTC. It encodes CASSQPDINGYTF.

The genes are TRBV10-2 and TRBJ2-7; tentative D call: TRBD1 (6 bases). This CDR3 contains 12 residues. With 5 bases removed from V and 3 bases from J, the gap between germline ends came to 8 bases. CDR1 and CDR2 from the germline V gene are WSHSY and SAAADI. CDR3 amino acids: CASSPGVYEQYF. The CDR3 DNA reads TGCGCCAGCAGTCCAGGGGTCTACGAGCAGTACTTC.

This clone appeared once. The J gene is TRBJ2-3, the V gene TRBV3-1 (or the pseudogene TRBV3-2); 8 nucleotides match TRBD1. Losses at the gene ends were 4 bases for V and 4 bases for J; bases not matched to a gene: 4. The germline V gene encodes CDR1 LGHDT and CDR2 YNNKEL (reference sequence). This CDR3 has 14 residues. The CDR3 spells CASSLRTGSDTQYF. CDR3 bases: TGTGCCAGCAGCCTCCGGACAGGGTCAGATACGCAGTATTTT.

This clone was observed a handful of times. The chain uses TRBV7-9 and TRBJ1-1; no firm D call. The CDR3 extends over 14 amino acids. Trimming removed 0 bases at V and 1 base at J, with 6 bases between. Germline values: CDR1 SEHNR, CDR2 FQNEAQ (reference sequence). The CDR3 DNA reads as TGTGCCAGCAGCTTAGCCACAGAGAACACTGAAGCTTTCTTT. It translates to CASSLATENTEAFF.

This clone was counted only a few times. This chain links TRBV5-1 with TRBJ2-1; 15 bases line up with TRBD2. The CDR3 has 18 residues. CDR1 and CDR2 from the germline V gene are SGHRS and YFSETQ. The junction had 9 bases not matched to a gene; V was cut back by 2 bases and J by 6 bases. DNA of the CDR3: TGCGCCAGCAGCTTCCTCCCTGGACTAGCGGGGGGGGGCAATGAGCAGTTCTTC. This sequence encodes CASSFLPGLAGGGNEQFF.